One and the same sample provided the 18 T cell receptor beta chains below, sequenced in a study of T cells in Graves' hyperthyroidism and ophthalmopathy (dated by TCRdb to the late 2010s). The library was made by multiplex PCR. The data were produced on an Illumina HiSeq 2000. TCR beta CDR3 regions were amplified from RNA transcripts. The first round of RT-PCR for the TCR CDR3 was performed with the HTBI primer set and the Qiagen OneStep RT-PCR kit. In TCRdb, the public reads were trimmed at Q25 with fastp and aligned with MiXCR, with productive beta chains retained. Every entry covers one CDR3 protein and lists the most common genes and DNA from its rows. In this sample the table shows some 500,000 distinct CDR3 sequences, about an eighth of which occur a single time. The leading ten clones occupy around a sixth of the sample. Sequenced sample: blood. The receptors stem from a woman aged 18-29 years with Graves' hyperthyroidism.

This clonotype was observed at least ten times. This rearrangement joins TRBV14 to TRBJ1-1, with no clear D. The V gene's germline CDR1 is SGHDN and CDR2 FVKESK. The CDR3 is made up of 14 amino acids. The V end lost 0 bases, the J end lost 5 bases, and 10 bases lay between the germline ends. The DNA of the CDR3 is TGTGCCAGCAGCCAAGAACTCAGCGGGACTGAAGCTTTCTTT. Translation gives CASSQELSGTEAFF.

The V call is TRBV4-1, the J call TRBJ2-1, with D maybe TRBD1 (6 bases). The V gene's germline CDR1 is MGHRA and CDR2 YSYEKL. CDR3 length: 16 residues. Trimming took off 1 base at V and 2 bases at J, with 12 bases between the two ends. The CDR3 is CASSQVDSRTYNEQFF. In DNA, the CDR3 is TGCGCCAGCAGCCAAGTGGACAGCCGAACCTACAATGAGCAGTTCTTC.

This clonotype was seen many times. The chain couples TRBV19 to TRBJ1-1; 7 bases map to TRBD1. Per the germline V gene, CDR1 is LNHDA and CDR2 is SQIVND (reference sequence). The CDR3 length is 14 residues. The V gene end was trimmed by 3 bases and the J gene end by 2 bases; junction bases not matched to a gene: 3. CDR3 loop: CASSIGDRNTEAFF. CDR3 coding DNA: TGTGCCAGTAGTATCGGGGACAGAAACACTGAAGCTTTCTTT.

This clonotype has a count of ten or more. The chain is built from TRBV18 and TRBJ1-3; D gene uncertain. CDR1 and CDR2 from the germline V gene are KGHSH and LQKENI. Between the trimmed V and J ends, which lost 2 bases and 2 bases, there was a span of 10 bases. The CDR3 length is 15 residues. CDR3 protein: CASSPGNGAGNTIYF. CDR3 DNA: TGTGCCAGCTCACCAGGGAACGGTGCTGGAAACACCATATATTTT.

This clonotype was detected a few times. The chain couples TRBV20-1 to TRBJ2-1; D call uncertain. In germline, CDR1 is DFQATT, CDR2 SNEGSKA (reference sequence). This CDR3 region has 14 residues. V dropped 2 bases and J dropped 7 bases, with 15 bases sitting between them. The DNA for the CDR3 is TGCAGTGCTAGATCCCTCTCCAGATATAATGAGCAGTTCTTC. Its translation is CSARSLSRYNEQFF.

This clonotype was recorded many times. This sequence joins TRBV11-2 and TRBJ2-1; 8 bases line up with TRBD2. The CDR3 covers 14 residues. Germline CDR1 reads SGHAT; CDR2 reads FQNNGV. The V gene end was trimmed by 6 bases and the J gene end by 7 bases; junction bases not matched to a gene: 8. The CDR3 is CASRQAGVSNEQFF. Written as DNA, the CDR3 is TGTGCCAGCAGACAAGCGGGAGTCTCGAATGAGCAGTTCTTC.

In its sample, this clonotype was seen many times. V usage is TRBV2 and J usage is TRBJ2-7, with a possible D match to TRBD1 (6 bases). The germline CDR1 and CDR2 sequences are SNHLY and FYNNEI. The CDR3 runs to 13 residues. V was clipped by 7 bases and J by 2 bases, with 12 bases between them. The CDR3 reads CASTRQETYEQYF. The DNA of the CDR3 is TGTGCCAGCACCCGACAGGAAACCTACGAGCAGTACTTC.

This clonotype was observed many times. The chain combines TRBV7-8 with TRBJ1-1; D is unclear. The V end was cut by 5 bases, the J end by 4 bases, with 17 bases between. CDR3 length: 15 amino acids. Germline CDR1 and CDR2: SGHVS and FQNEAQ. The CDR3 spells CASSIPTVGITEAFF. The CDR3 DNA is TGTGCCAGCAGCATACCTACAGTAGGGATCACTGAAGCTTTCTTT. Combining the CDR3 with reference TRBV7-8 and TRBJ1-1 gives the whole variable domain GAGVSQSPRYKVAKRGQDVALRCDPISGHVSLFWYQQALGQGPEFLTYFQNEAQLDKSGLPSDRFFAERPEGSVSTLKIQRTQQEDSAVYLCASSIPTVGITEAFFGQGTRLTVV.

To note about this clonotype: A much larger clone lies a single base off, so this may be a read error. J is TRBJ1-2 and V is TRBV12-3 or TRBV12-4, with 7 bases that match TRBD1. The CDR3 has 13 residues. The CDR3 DNA follows: TGTGCCCGCAGTTTGACGGGACAGCCCTCCGAGGCCTTC. It translates to CARSLTGQPSEAF.

This clonotype was counted many times. The CDR3 DNA reads TGTGCCAGCAGGAGGCAGGGGGGGAGCACTGAAGCTTTCTTT. It codes for CASRRQGGSTEAFF. The rearrangement links TRBV12-3 or TRBV12-4 to TRBJ1-1; 7 nucleotides agree with TRBD1. The CDR3 runs 14 residues. After removal of 6 bases from V and 4 bases from J, the junction contained 8 bases not matched to a gene.

This clonotype was observed a handful of times. The chain has TRBV4-1 and TRBJ2-7; 12 bases line up with TRBD2. J was trimmed by 5 bases and V by 4 bases; bases with no gene match: 9. This CDR3 contains 16 residues. Germline-derived CDR1 and CDR2 are MGHRA and YSYEKL. The CDR3 sequence is CASSRYLAGGEHEQYV. The DNA of the CDR3 is TGCGCCAGCAGCCGGTACCTAGCGGGAGGGGAGCACGAGCAGTACGTC.

The CDR3 DNA follows: TGTGCCAGCAGTTCTGGGTCCTCCCCCTATGGCTACACCTTC. Its protein product is CASSSGSSPYGYTF. The J gene is TRBJ1-2, the V gene TRBV7-3; no clear D gene. The CDR3 has 14 residues. V lost 6 bases and J 4 bases, leaving 15 bases between the germline ends. The germline CDR1 and CDR2 sequences are SGHTA and FQGTGA.

Only a few counts were recorded for this clonotype. The chain combines TRBV7-3 with TRBJ2-1, with 7 nucleotides matching TRBD1. V was pared by 4 bases and J by 5 bases, with 8 bases of the junction left unmatched. CDR3 length: 15 amino acids. Germline lookup yields CDR1 SGHTA and CDR2 FQGTGA. The CDR3 spells CASSSGQIYDNEQFF. The CDR3 region has the DNA TGTGCCAGCAGCTCGGGACAGATTTACGACAATGAGCAGTTCTTC.

This clonotype was counted at least ten times. The chain has TRBV5-1 and TRBJ1-1; D is uncertain. Germline V gives CDR1 SGHRS, CDR2 YFSETQ. The CDR3 spans 15 residues. V lost 4 bases to trimming and J lost 1 base, with 14 bases between them. CDR3 nucleotides: TGCGCCAGCAGCCCTTTTGAGGGTTCGAACACTGAAGCTTTCTTT. Translation: CASSPFEGSNTEAFF.

The chain employs TRBV7-9 and TRBJ2-3, with no clear D. The DNA matches TRBJ1-5 better at its end, which makes the J call doubtful. Germline CDR1 SEHNR, CDR2 FQNEAQ (reference sequence). CDR3 length: 14 amino acids. The CDR3 spells CASTSARGGDTQHF. The CDR3 DNA sequence: TGTGCCAGCACCTCCGCACGGGGTGGTGATACGCAGCATTTT.

This clonotype was counted ten times or more. The chain employs TRBV20-1 and TRBJ2-5; 7 bases are a match to TRBD2. The CDR3 is made up of 12 amino acids. Germline V gives CDR1 DFQATT, CDR2 SNEGSKA (reference sequence). V was pared by 5 bases and J by 5 bases, with 5 bases of the junction left unmatched. The CDR3 here is CSAGEGLETQYF. The CDR3, as DNA: TGCAGTGCTGGGGAGGGCCTGGAGACCCAGTACTTC.

This chain connects TRBV6-1 to TRBJ2-1, with D possibly being TRBD1 (6 bases). The CDR3 consists of 14 residues. Germline V gives CDR1 MNHNS, CDR2 SASEGT. V dropped 5 bases and J dropped 7 bases, with 15 bases sitting between them. The CDR3 here is CASSPTGQTNEQFF. The CDR3 DNA is TGTGCCAGCAGTCCAACCGGACAGACTAATGAGCAGTTCTTC.

Ten or more counts support this clonotype. The CDR3 reads CASSSRLDGETQYF. The CDR3 DNA sequence: TGTGCCAGCAGTTCCCGACTTGATGGGGAGACCCAGTACTTC. The chain is built from TRBV27 and TRBJ2-5, with D unclear. V was pared by 4 bases and J by 5 bases, with 14 bases between. CDR3 length: 14 residues. CDR1 and CDR2 (germline): MNHEY, SMNVEV (reference sequence).